A selection of T cell receptor beta chains follows, all from one sample in a study of blood T cell repertoires in COVID-19. Assay used: immunoSEQ multiplex PCR; TCRdb lists only in-frame clones, some missing. The data hold roughly 190,000 clones, with about four fifths observed a single time. The sequencing input was peripheral blood. The receptors were sampled from a human donor with acute or convalescent COVID-19. The donor label of this sample is uncertain. Both conserved end residues are part of each CDR3. The order of the fields is J gene, clone size, V gene, D gene, CDR3 protein, CDR3 DNA. D genes are given only for firm matches. Expanded clones are given a class, and other clones once, few, many or no size at all.

>TRBJ2-1|.|TRBV2|TRBD2
CASNHGSGSSSDEQFF
TGTGCCAGCAACCATGGTAGCGGGAGCTCTAGTGATGAGCAGTTCTTC
>TRBJ2-3|once|TRBV7-3|TRBD2
CASSEGLAEGDTQYF
TGTGCCAGCAGCGAGGGACTAGCGGAAGGAGATACGCAGTATTTT
>TRBJ2-7|.|TRBV15|TRBD2
CATSRDGGGASYEQYF
TGTGCCACCAGCAGAGATGGCGGGGGGGCCTCCTACGAGCAGTACTTC
>TRBJ1-5|.|TRBV7-8|.
CASSLGGIQPQHF
TGTGCCAGCAGCTTGGGGGGGATTCAGCCCCAGCATTTT
>TRBJ1-2|.|TRBV9|.
CASSVDPRAYGYTF
TGTGCCAGCAGCGTAGATCCCAGGGCCTATGGCTACACCTTC
>TRBJ1-1|.|TRBV6-2/TRBV6-3|.
CASSPLSRSRGTEAFF
TGTGCCAGCAGCCCCTTGAGTCGGAGTAGGGGGACTGAAGCTTTCTTT
>TRBJ2-1|.|TRBV3-1/TRBV3-2|TRBD2
CASSPGTSGRATEQFF
TGTGCCAGCAGCCCCGGGACTAGCGGGAGGGCCACTGAGCAGTTCTTC
>TRBJ2-2|.|TRBV5-1|TRBD2
CASSLVPSGRQNTGELFF
TGCGCCAGCAGCTTGGTTCCTAGCGGGAGACAGAACACCGGGGAGCTGTTTTTT
>TRBJ2-3|.|TRBV5-4|TRBD2
CASSQLAVSTDTQYF
TGTGCCAGCAGCCAGCTAGCGGTTAGCACAGATACGCAGTATTTT
>TRBJ1-4|.|TRBV19|.
CASRGIGDEKLFF
TGTGCCAGTAGGGGGATCGGGGATGAAAAACTGTTTTTT
>TRBJ2-5|.|TRBV7-3|TRBD2
CASSQTSGETQYF
TGTGCCAGCAGCCAAACTAGCGGAGAGACCCAGTACTTC
>TRBJ2-7|.|TRBV28|TRBD2
CATSLAGGTYEQYF
TGTGCCACCAGCCTAGCGGGAGGGACCTACGAGCAGTACTTC
>TRBJ1-1|.|TRBV2|.
CASGVWTNPAEAFF
TGTGCCAGCGGGGTTTGGACTAACCCCGCTGAAGCTTTCTTT
>TRBJ1-3|.|TRBV5-6|.
CASSLAGWGQTGNTIYF
TGTGCCAGCAGCTTGGCCGGATGGGGGCAGACTGGAAACACCATATATTTT
>TRBJ1-1|.|TRBV30|.
CAWRQNPRAFF
TGTGCCTGGAGGCAGAACCCACGCGCTTTCTTT
>TRBJ2-4|.|TRBV18|TRBD1
CASSPPDRGSAKNIQYF
TGTGCCAGCTCACCACCGGACAGGGGGTCAGCCAAAAACATTCAGTACTTC
>TRBJ2-1|.|TRBV5-1|TRBD1
CASSVTQGSYNEQFF
TGCGCCAGCAGCGTGACACAGGGGTCCTACAATGAGCAGTTCTTC
>TRBJ1-3|.|TRBV9|TRBD1
CASSVDLGQGSGNTIYF
TGTGCCAGCAGCGTAGATCTGGGACAGGGCTCTGGAAACACCATATATTTT
>TRBJ2-5|.|TRBV20-1|TRBD1
CSASSNRGQFGWETQYF
TGCAGTGCTAGTTCCAACAGGGGGCAATTTGGGTGGGAGACCCAGTACTTC
>TRBJ1-1|.|TRBV19|TRBD1
CASSRAGGNTEAFF
TGTGCCAGTAGTCGTGCAGGGGGGAACACTGAAGCTTTCTTT
>TRBJ1-4|.|TRBV9|.
CASSLGGTATNEKLFF
TGTGCCAGCAGCCTGGGGGGGACTGCAACTAATGAAAAACTGTTTTTT
>TRBJ2-3|.|TRBV6-5|.
CASSYSSPPTGGTQYF
TGTGCCAGCAGTTACTCGAGCCCCCCAACGGGTGGTACGCAGTATTTT
>TRBJ2-3|.|TRBV6-5|TRBD1
CASRDRGPTDTQYF
TGTGCCAGCAGGGACAGGGGGCCCACAGATACGCAGTATTTT
>TRBJ2-1|.|TRBV6-6|.
CASSYGASPSYNEQFF
TGTGCCAGCAGTTACGGAGCGTCCCCCTCCTACAATGAGCAGTTCTTC
>TRBJ2-7|once|TRBV19|.
CASSSGIEQYF
TGTGCCAGTAGTAGCGGGATCGAGCAGTACTTC
>TRBJ1-4|.|TRBV28|TRBD1
CASSFRTGSNEKLFF
TGTGCCAGCAGTTTCCGGACAGGCTCTAATGAAAAACTGTTTTTT
>TRBJ2-5|.|TRBV21-1|.
CASSVTGTGRETQYF
TGTGCCAGCAGCGTGACCGGGACAGGGAGGGAGACCCAGTACTTC
>TRBJ2-7|once|TRBV19|.
CASRGGGETYEQYF
TGTGCCAGTAGAGGCGGGGGCGAAACCTACGAGCAGTACTTC
>TRBJ1-1|.|TRBV11-2|.
CASSLRGGRANTEAFF
TGTGCCAGCAGCCTAAGAGGTGGCAGGGCGAACACTGAAGCTTTCTTT
>TRBJ1-2|.|TRBV3-1/TRBV3-2|TRBD1
CASSHGTGVNGYTF
TGTGCCAGCAGCCACGGGACAGGGGTGAATGGCTACACCTTC
>TRBJ2-7|.|TRBV30|.
CAWRKTAYEQYF
TGTGCCTGGAGGAAAACTGCCTACGAGCAGTACTTC
>TRBJ1-1|.|TRBV29-1|.
CSAGTLNTEAFF
TGCAGCGCCGGGACATTGAACACTGAAGCTTTCTTT
>TRBJ1-1|.|TRBV7-8|TRBD1
CASSLGDRATEAFF
TGTGCCAGCAGCTTAGGAGACAGGGCCACTGAAGCTTTCTTT
>TRBJ2-3|.|TRBV5-1|TRBD2
CASRLAGNSDTQYF
TGCGCCAGCCGACTAGCGGGAAATTCGGATACGCAGTATTTT
>TRBJ1-2|.|TRBV15|.
CATSRDGPYGYTF
TGTGCCACCAGCAGAGATGGGCCCTATGGCTACACCTTC
>TRBJ2-5|.|TRBV19|TRBD1
CASSMFWGQTQETQYF
TGTGCCAGTAGTATGTTTTGGGGACAGACTCAAGAGACCCAGTACTTC
>TRBJ2-7|.|TRBV19|.
CASSRGFNYEQYF
TGTGCCAGTAGTCGAGGGTTTAACTACGAGCAGTACTTC
>TRBJ2-7|.|TRBV6-5|TRBD2
CASSSGTNSYEQYF
TGTGCCAGCAGTAGCGGGACTAACTCCTACGAGCAGTACTTC
>TRBJ2-2|.|TRBV5-1|TRBD1
CASSETGGYNTGELFF
TGCGCCAGCAGTGAAACAGGGGGGTATAACACCGGGGAGCTGTTTTTT